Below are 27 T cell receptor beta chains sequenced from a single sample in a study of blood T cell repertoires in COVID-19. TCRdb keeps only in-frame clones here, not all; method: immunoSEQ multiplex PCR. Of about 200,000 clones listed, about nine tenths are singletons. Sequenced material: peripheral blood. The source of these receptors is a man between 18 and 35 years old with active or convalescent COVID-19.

The CDR3 DNA reads TGTGCCTGGAGTTCTGGGGCCTCAGAAAGGGAGCAGTACTTC. As protein: CAWSSGASEREQYF. The chain employs TRBV30 and TRBJ2-7; perhaps TRBD1 as D (5 bases). This CDR3 has 14 residues. V was shortened by 2 bases and J by 7 bases, with 18 bases between the two germline ends. The germline V gene has CDR1 GTSNPN and CDR2 SVGIG (reference sequence).

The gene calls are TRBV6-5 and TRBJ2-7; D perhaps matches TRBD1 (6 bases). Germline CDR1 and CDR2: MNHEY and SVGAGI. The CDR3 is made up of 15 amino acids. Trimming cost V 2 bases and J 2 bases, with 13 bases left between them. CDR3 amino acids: CASSYTDSRAYEQYF. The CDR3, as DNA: TGTGCCAGCAGTTACACGGACAGCAGGGCCTACGAGCAGTACTTC.

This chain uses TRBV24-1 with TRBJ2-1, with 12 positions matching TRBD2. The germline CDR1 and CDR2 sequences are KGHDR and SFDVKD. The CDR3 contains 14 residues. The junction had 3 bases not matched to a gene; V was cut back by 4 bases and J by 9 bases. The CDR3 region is CATSELAGGGEQFF. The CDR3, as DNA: TGTGCCACCAGTGAACTAGCGGGGGGAGGTGAGCAGTTCTTC.

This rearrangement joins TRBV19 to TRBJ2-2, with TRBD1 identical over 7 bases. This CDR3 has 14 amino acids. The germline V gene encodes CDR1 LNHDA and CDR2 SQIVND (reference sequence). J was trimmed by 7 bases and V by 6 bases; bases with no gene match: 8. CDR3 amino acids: CASRPTGQRGELFF. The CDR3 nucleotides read TGTGCCAGTAGACCGACAGGGCAACGCGGGGAGCTGTTTTTT.

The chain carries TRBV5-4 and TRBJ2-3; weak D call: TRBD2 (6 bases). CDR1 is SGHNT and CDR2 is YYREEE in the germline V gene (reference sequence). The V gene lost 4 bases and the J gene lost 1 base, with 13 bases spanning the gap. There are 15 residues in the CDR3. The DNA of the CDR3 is TGTGCCAGCAGCCCATGGACTACCCGCACAGATACGCAGTATTTT. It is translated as CASSPWTTRTDTQYF.

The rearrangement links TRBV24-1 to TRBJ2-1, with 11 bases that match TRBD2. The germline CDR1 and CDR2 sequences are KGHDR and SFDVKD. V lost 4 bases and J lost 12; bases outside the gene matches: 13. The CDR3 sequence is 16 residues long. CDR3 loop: CATSESSSGRASRQFF. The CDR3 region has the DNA TGTGCCACCAGTGAAAGTAGTAGCGGGAGGGCCAGTAGGCAGTTCTTC.

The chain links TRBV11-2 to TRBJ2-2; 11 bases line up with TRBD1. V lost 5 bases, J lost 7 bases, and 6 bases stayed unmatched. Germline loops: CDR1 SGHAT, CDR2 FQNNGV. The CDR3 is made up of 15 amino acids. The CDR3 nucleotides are TGTGCCAGCAGCGTATGGACAGGGGGCGGCGGGGAGCTGTTTTTT. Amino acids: CASSVWTGGGGELFF.

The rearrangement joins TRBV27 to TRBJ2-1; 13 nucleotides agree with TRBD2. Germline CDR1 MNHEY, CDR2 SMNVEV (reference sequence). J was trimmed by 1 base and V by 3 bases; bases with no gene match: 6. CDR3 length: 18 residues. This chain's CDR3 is CASSFLLAGGPSYNEQFF. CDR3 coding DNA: TGTGCCAGCAGTTTTTTACTAGCGGGGGGGCCTTCCTACAATGAGCAGTTCTTC.

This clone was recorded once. CDR3 nucleotide sequence: TGTGCCAGCTCACCCGTAGCGGGGGGCCGGGGGACCCAGTACTTC. Translation gives CASSPVAGGRGTQYF. The rearrangement links TRBV18 to TRBJ2-5; TRBD2 aligns across 10 bases. Trimming removed 3 bases from V and 7 bases from J; junction bases left unmatched: 8. The CDR3 has 15 residues. CDR1 and CDR2 (germline): KGHSH, LQKENI.

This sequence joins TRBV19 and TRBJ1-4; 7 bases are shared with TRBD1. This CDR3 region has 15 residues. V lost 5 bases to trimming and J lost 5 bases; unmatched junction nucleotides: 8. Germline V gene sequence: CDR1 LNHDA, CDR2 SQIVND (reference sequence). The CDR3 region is CASSPRTGLNEKLFF. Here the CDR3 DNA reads TGTGCCAGTAGTCCCAGGACAGGATTAAATGAAAAACTGTTTTTT.

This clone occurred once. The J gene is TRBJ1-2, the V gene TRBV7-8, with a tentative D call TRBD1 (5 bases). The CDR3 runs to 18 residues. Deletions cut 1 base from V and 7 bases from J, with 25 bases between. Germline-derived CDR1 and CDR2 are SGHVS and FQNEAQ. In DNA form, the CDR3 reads TGTGCCAGCAGCTTAGTGGGTGACTTAGGGGTTTCGGCTGGTGGCTACACCTTC. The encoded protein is CASSLVGDLGVSAGGYTF.

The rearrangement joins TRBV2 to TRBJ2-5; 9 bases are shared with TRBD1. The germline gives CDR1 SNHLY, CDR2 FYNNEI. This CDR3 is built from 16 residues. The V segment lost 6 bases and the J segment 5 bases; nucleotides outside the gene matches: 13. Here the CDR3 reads CASRANPGQGSETQYF. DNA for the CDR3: TGTGCCAGCAGAGCTAATCCGGGACAGGGAAGCGAGACCCAGTACTTC.

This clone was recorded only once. The CDR3 here is CASSQEARATGAFF. In DNA, the CDR3 is TGTGCCAGCAGCCAAGAGGCGCGGGCCACCGGAGCTTTCTTT. The rearrangement joins TRBV3-1 (or the pseudogene TRBV3-2) to TRBJ1-1; D is undetermined. This CDR3 has 14 amino acids. V lost 0 bases and J 10 bases, leaving 15 bases between the germline ends. Looked up from germline, CDR1 is LGHDT and CDR2 is YNNKEL (reference sequence).

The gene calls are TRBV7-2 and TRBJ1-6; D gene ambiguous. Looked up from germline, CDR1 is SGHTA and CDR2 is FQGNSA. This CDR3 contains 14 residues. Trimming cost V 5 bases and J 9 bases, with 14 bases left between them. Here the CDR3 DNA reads TGTGCCAGCAGCCTACCAATAACGGGTTCACCCCTCCACTTT. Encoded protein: CASSLPITGSPLHF.

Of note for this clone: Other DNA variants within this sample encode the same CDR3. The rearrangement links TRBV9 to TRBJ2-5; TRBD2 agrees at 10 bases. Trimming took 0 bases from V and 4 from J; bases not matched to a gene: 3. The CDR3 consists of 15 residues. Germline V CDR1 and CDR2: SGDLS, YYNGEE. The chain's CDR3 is CASSVGLAGAETQYF. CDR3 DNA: TGTGCCAGCAGCGTAGGGCTAGCGGGGGCAGAGACCCAGTACTTC. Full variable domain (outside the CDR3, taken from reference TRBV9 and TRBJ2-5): DSGVTQTPKHLITATGQRVTLRCSPRSGDLSVYWYQQSLDQGLQFLIQYYNGEERAKGNILERFSAQQFPDLHSELNLSSLELGDSALYFCASSVGLAGAETQYFGPGTRLLVL.

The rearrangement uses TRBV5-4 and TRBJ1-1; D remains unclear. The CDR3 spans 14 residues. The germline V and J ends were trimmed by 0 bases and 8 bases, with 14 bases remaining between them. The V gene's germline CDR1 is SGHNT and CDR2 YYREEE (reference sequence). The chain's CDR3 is CASSLAGGLREAFF. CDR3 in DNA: TGTGCCAGCAGCTTGGCGGGCGGGCTGAGGGAAGCTTTCTTT.

The DNA of the CDR3 is TGCGCCAGCAGCCTGATACAGGGGGAAGGCACTGAAGCTTTCTTT. It encodes CASSLIQGEGTEAFF. The gene calls are TRBV5-1 and TRBJ1-1; 8 bases agree with TRBD1. Trimming removed 4 bases from V and 4 bases from J; junction bases left unmatched: 9. This CDR3 has 15 amino acids. Germline values: CDR1 SGHRS, CDR2 YFSETQ.

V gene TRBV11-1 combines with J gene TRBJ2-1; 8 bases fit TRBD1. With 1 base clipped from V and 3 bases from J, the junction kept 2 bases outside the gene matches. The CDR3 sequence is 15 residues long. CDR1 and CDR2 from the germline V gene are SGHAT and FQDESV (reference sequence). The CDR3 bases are TGTGCCAGCAGCTTAGGGACAGGGTTCTACAATGAGCAGTTCTTC. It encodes CASSLGTGFYNEQFF.

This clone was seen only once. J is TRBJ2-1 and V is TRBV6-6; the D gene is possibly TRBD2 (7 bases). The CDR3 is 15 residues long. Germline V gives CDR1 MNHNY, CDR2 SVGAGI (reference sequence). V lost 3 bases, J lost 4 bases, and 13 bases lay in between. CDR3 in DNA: TGTGCCAGCAGTTATGACAGGCGGGGGTACAATGAGCAGTTCTTC. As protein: CASSYDRRGYNEQFF.

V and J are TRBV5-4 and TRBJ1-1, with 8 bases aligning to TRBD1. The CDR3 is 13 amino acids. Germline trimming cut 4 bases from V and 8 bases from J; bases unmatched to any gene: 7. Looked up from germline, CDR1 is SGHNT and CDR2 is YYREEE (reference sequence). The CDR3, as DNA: TGTGCCAGCAGCAACGCCGGGACAGGAGAAGCTTTCTTT. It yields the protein CASSNAGTGEAFF. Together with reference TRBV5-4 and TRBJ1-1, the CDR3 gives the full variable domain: ETGVTQSPTHLIKTRGQQVTLRCSSQSGHNTVSWYQQALGQGPQFIFQYYREEENGRGNFPPRFSGLQFPNYSSELNVNALELDDSALYLCASSNAGTGEAFFGQGTRLTVV.

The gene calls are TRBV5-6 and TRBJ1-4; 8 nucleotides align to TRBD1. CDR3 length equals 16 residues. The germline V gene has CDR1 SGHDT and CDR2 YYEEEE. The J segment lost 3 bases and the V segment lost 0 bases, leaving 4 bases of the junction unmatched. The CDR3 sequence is CASSLGTGYSNEKLFF. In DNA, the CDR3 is TGTGCCAGCAGCTTGGGGACAGGGTATTCTAATGAAAAACTGTTTTTT.

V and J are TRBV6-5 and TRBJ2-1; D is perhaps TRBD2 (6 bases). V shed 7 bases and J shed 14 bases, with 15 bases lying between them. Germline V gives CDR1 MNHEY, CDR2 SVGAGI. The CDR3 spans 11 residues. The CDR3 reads CASTEGGLEFF. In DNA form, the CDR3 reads TGTGCCAGCACCGAAGGAGGGCTAGAGTTCTTC.

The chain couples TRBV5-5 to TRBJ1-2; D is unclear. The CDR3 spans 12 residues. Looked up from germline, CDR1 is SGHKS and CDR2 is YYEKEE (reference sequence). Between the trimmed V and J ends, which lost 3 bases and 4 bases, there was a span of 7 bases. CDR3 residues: CASSSDFYGYTF. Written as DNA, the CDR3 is TGTGCCAGCAGCTCGGACTTCTATGGCTACACCTTC.

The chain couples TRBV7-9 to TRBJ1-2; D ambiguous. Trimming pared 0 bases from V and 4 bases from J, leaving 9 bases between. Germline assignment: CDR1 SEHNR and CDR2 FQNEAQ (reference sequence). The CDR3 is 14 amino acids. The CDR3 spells CASSLAPRAYGYTF. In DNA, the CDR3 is TGTGCCAGCAGCTTAGCGCCGAGGGCCTATGGCTACACCTTC.

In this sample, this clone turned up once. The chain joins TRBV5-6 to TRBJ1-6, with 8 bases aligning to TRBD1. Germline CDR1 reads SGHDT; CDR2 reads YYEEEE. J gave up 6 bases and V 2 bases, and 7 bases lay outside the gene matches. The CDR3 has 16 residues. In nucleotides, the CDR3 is TGTGCCAGCAGCTTCGGACAGGGAGTCGGTAATTCACCCCTCCACTTT. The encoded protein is CASSFGQGVGNSPLHF.

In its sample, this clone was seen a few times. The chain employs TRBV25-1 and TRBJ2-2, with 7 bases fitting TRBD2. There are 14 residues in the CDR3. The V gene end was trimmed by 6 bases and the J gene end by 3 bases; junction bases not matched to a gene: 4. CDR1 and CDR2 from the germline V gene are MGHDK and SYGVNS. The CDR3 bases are TGTGCCAGCAGGCCTAGCGGAGACACCGGGGAGCTGTTTTTT. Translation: CASRPSGDTGELFF.

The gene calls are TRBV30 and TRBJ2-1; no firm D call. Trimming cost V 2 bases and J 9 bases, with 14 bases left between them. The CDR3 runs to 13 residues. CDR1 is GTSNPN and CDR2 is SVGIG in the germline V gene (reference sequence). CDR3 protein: CAWSTDSLGEQFF. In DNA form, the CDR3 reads TGTGCCTGGAGTACTGATAGTCTAGGTGAGCAGTTCTTC. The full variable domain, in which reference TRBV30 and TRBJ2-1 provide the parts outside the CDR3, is SQTIHQWPATLVQPVGSPLSLECTVEGTSNPNLYWYRQAAGRGLQLLFYSVGIGQISSEVPQNLSASRPQDRQFILSSKKLLLSDSGFYLCAWSTDSLGEQFFGPGTRLTVL.